The 11 T cell receptor beta chains below all came from one sample that was sequenced in a study of T cell repertoires in cytomegalovirus infection (dated by TCRdb to between 2018 and 2021). Reads for this sample came from an Illumina HiSeq 1500. Clones were called with MiXCR by TCRdb after fastp trimmed the public reads at Q25, and only in-frame beta chains were retained. Rows are unified per CDR3 protein, each entry keeping the most common DNA and genes. Across this sample there are roughly 500,000 distinct CDR3 sequences, with about 11% seen only once. The ten top clones hold 10% of the sample. The specimen was PBMCs. These receptors came from a human donor in good health (CMV status not recorded). Some clones in this sample may be carry-over from other donors' samples.

This clonotype was observed at least ten times. The V and J genes are TRBV11-1 and TRBJ2-1; 11 bases line up with TRBD2. Germline V gene lookup returns CDR1 SGHAT and CDR2 FQDESV (reference sequence). The CDR3 loop spans 16 amino acids. The V gene end was trimmed by 6 bases and the J gene end by 8 bases; junction bases not matched to a gene: 12. CDR3 nucleotide sequence: TGTGCCAGCAGTCAAACCTTACTAGCGGGGGAGGATGAGCAGTTCTTC. Its translation is CASSQTLLAGEDEQFF.

This clonotype came up many times. The chain links TRBV5-6 to TRBJ2-1; the D gene is possibly TRBD2 (6 bases). The CDR3 has 12 amino acids. V shed 1 base and J shed 10 bases, with 9 bases lying between them. Germline loops: CDR1 SGHDT, CDR2 YYEEEE. The CDR3 is CASSLWGVEQFF. DNA for the CDR3: TGTGCCAGCAGCTTGTGGGGGGTGGAGCAGTTCTTC.

This clonotype was counted a few times. The rearrangement uses TRBV20-1 and TRBJ2-7; 13 bases match TRBD2. V gave up 6 bases and J gave up 1 base; unmatched junction bases: 6. The germline gives CDR1 DFQATT, CDR2 SNEGSKA (reference sequence). The CDR3 is 15 residues long. CDR3 sequence (DNA): TGCAGTGCCGAAGGGACTAGCGGGGCTTCCTACGAGCAGTACTTC. Translation gives CSAEGTSGASYEQYF.

This clonotype was seen at least ten times. V gene TRBV7-3 combines with J gene TRBJ2-2; D may correspond to TRBD1 or TRBD2 (5 bases each). The germline V and J ends were trimmed by 5 bases and 6 bases, with 16 bases remaining between them. Germline CDR1 SGHTA, CDR2 FQGTGA. The CDR3 runs to 15 residues. The CDR3 DNA is TGTGCCAGCAGCCCTGGGGGATTGGGGGCCGGGGAGCTGTTTTTT. This encodes CASSPGGLGAGELFF.

V and J are TRBV5-1 and TRBJ1-4, with a possible D match to TRBD1 (6 bases). Germline V gene lookup returns CDR1 SGHRS and CDR2 YFSETQ. This CDR3 is 16 amino acids long. Trimming took off 5 bases at V and 11 bases at J, with 25 bases between the two ends. The CDR3 here is CASRAVGGAPEEKLFF. Written as DNA, the CDR3 is TGCGCCAGCAGAGCCGTGGGGGGGGCCCCTGAGGAGAAACTGTTTTTT.

V and J are TRBV5-1 and TRBJ1-4; D ambiguous. CDR3 length: 14 amino acids. With 0 bases removed from V and 4 bases from J, the gap between germline ends came to 7 bases. Germline values: CDR1 SGHRS, CDR2 YFSETQ. The CDR3 DNA sequence: TGCGCCAGCAGCTTGGGCGGATTTAATGAAAAACTGTTTTTT. Its translation: CASSLGGFNEKLFF.

This clonotype was seen ten or more times. The V call is TRBV7-8, the J call TRBJ2-7, with 9 positions matching TRBD2. Germline loops: CDR1 SGHVS, CDR2 FQNEAQ. There are 15 residues in the CDR3. The junction had 3 bases not matched to a gene; V was cut back by 1 base and J by 2 bases. CDR3 in DNA: TGTGCCAGCAGCTTAGTTTCTAGCGGGGCCTACGAGCAGTACTTC. Translated: CASSLVSSGAYEQYF.

The chain carries TRBV20-1 and TRBJ2-7, with D possibly being TRBD1 (6 bases). Trimming left V 4 bases short and J 0 bases short, with 13 bases between. This CDR3 region has 14 residues. Germline CDR1 and CDR2: DFQATT and SNEGSKA (reference sequence). CDR3 residues: CSANSGTFSYEQYF. In DNA, the CDR3 is TGCAGTGCTAACTCTGGGACATTCTCCTACGAGCAGTACTTC.

This clonotype was found a few times. The chain couples TRBV6-6 to TRBJ2-7, with D possibly being TRBD2 (6 bases). Germline V gene data show CDR1 as MNHNY and CDR2 as SVGAGI (reference sequence). The CDR3 totals 16 residues. V was cut by 4 bases and J by 6 bases, with 22 bases left in between. CDR3: CASSSIPPRLATEQYF. Written as DNA, the CDR3 is TGTGCCAGCAGTTCCATTCCCCCGCGGCTAGCGACCGAGCAGTACTTC.

This clonotype was seen repeatedly, ten times or more. The rearrangement joins TRBV12-3 or TRBV12-4 to TRBJ1-1; D gene uncertain. The ends were cut back, 6 bases at V and 2 bases at J, with 13 bases in the middle. This CDR3 region has 14 residues. CDR3 protein: CASRLKGGNTEAFF. In DNA form, the CDR3 reads TGTGCCAGCAGACTCAAGGGCGGCAACACTGAAGCTTTCTTT.

This clonotype was counted ten times or more. The chain is built from TRBV5-1 and TRBJ2-7; TRBD2 aligns across 14 bases. V shed 5 bases and J 2 bases; nucleotides not matched to a gene: 3. In germline, CDR1 is SGHRS, CDR2 YFSETQ. The CDR3 is made up of 15 amino acids. This CDR3 reads CASRQGLAGAYEQYF. The CDR3 nucleotides are TGCGCCAGCAGACAGGGACTAGCGGGGGCCTACGAGCAGTACTTC. Supplemented by reference TRBV5-1 and TRBJ2-7, the full variable domain reads KAGVTQTPRYLIKTRGQQVTLSCSPISGHRSVSWYQQTPGQGLQFLFEYFSETQRNKGNFPGRFSGRQFSNSRSEMNVSTLELGDSALYLCASRQGLAGAYEQYFGPGTRLTVT.